This T cell receptor (beta chain) emerged from a study of cytomegalovirus exposure and HLA in healthy donors. Study-level points and caveats: In a later analysis, productive TCRs from donors in an Asian-associated ancestry cluster reportedly carried fewer N-insertions than the cohort mean.

Remarks on this clone: The target antigen is unknown.

PCR was performed using 60 Vbeta and 13 Jbeta primers. The protocol was immunoSEQ multiplex PCR, while the TCRdb copy is restricted to in-frame clones and leaves out a portion. The sample has 95,000 to 110,000 clones; 65% to 80% are singletons. V shed 3 bases and J 4 bases; nucleotides not matched to a gene: 8. Germline-derived CDR1 and CDR2 are KGHSH and LQKENI. This CDR3 is built from 17 residues. The sequence was obtained from a male donor in good health and CMV-seronegative. J is TRBJ2-6 and V is TRBV18; 8 nucleotides match TRBD1. Sample: PBMCs. CDR3 bases: TGTGCCAGCTCACCGGGACAGGCCCTCATGGGGGCCAACGTCCTGACTTTC. Translation gives CASSPGQALMGANVLTF.